This TCR beta chain was found in a study of human T cells and chemical hapten exposure. Study context: The patients were mostly female; they had alopecia areata, totalis or universalis.

The V end was cut by 7 bases, the J end by 3 bases, with 13 bases between. The CDR3 runs 13 residues. In germline, CDR1 is MNHNS, CDR2 SASEGT. Unique molecular identifiers were linked by the library to individual cDNA molecules. Each CDR3 protein gets one entry after TCRdb re-called the RACE reads with MiXCR. The sample yields about 380,000 distinct CDR3 sequences, about 4.8% seen once. As for time point: patch test 1, 2 weeks after DPC sensitization. Treatment here: therapeutic diphenylcyclopropenone sensitization with weekly scalp DPC. General study points: The study found that DPC sensitization did not change TCRs above 1 in 1000 frequency.

Comment on this clonotype: No antigen is known for it.

The clonotype originates from a woman aged 45-60 years with alopecia areata. Some clones in this sample may be carry-over from other donors' samples. This chain connects TRBV6-1 to TRBJ2-7; D ambiguous. Sample: whole blood, taken in connection with sensitization to the hapten diphenylcyclopropenone (DPC). CDR3 nucleotide sequence: TGTGCCAGCACCTATGGGCCCGACTACGAGCAGTACTTC. It encodes CASTYGPDYEQYF.